One sample yielded the 8 T cell receptor beta chains listed below, sequenced in a study of CD8+ T cells in alopecia areata. The authors sorted pooled cutaneous lymph node cells using CD4, CD8alpha, NKG2D, NKG2ACE and other markers. Isolated RNA was reverse transcribed into cDNA used as the sequencing template. Sequencing was performed with immunoSEQ multiplex PCR; in TCRdb, only in-frame clones are kept and a portion is missing. The repertoire consists of 250,000 or so clones, none detected only once. The sequenced material came from CD4+ T cells sorted from a lymph node. These receptors were obtained from a C3H/HeJ mouse with alopecia areata. The MHC haplotype of this mouse line is H2-k.

Details on this clone: Mouse gene names apply. The read finishes 4 residues shy of the CDR3 end, and the germline J gene is used to complete it. The sample has other DNA sequences that encode this CDR3 too. The chain carries TRBV1 and TRBJ2-5; 10 nucleotides align to TRBD2. This CDR3 contains 15 residues. Germline CDR1 reads NSQYPW; CDR2 reads LRSPGD (reference sequence). The trim removed 1 base at V and 3 bases at J, leaving 1 base unmatched. The sequenced CDR3 bases are TGCACCTGCAGTGCAGCTGGGGGGGCGCAAGAC. As protein: CTCSAAGGAQD. The CDR3 in its entirety is CTCSAAGGAQDTQYF.

The sample holds a few counts of this clone. Gene names follow the mouse nomenclature. Sequencing ends 4 residues short of the CDR3 end; the germline J gene provides the rest. Other DNA sequences in the sample encode the same CDR3. The V call is TRBV1, the J call TRBJ2-1; no reliable D call. Germline V lookup: CDR1 NSQYPW, CDR2 LRSPGD (reference sequence). Trimming took 3 bases from V and 1 from J, leaving 4 bases between them. The CDR3 covers 13 residues. Here the CDR3 reads CTCSAQNYAEQFF. The part of the CDR3 DNA that was read is TGCACCTGCAGTGCTCAGAACTATGCT. Filled out from reference TRBV1 and TRBJ2-1, the complete variable domain reads VTLLEQNPRWRLVPRGQAVNLRCILKNSQYPWMSWYQQDLQKQLQWLFTLRSPGDKEVKSLPGADYLATRVTDTELRLQVANMSQGRTLYCTCSAQNYAEQFFGPGTRLTVL.

About this clone: All gene names here are mouse names. The sequence runs out 4 residues before the end of the CDR3; the remainder is reconstructed from the germline J gene. V usage is TRBV13-3 and J usage is TRBJ2-3; 9 positions match TRBD2. The CDR3 runs 16 residues. After removal of 4 bases from V and 0 bases from J, the junction contained 6 bases not matched to a gene. Germline values: CDR1 NNHDY, CDR2 SYVADS. The CDR3 DNA, read in part, is TGTGCCAGCAGTCGTGACTGGGGGCTTAGTGCAGAA. Amino acid sequence: CASSRDWGLSAE. The complete CDR3 protein is CASSRDWGLSAETLYF.

About this clone: The genes and germline here are from mouse. The CDR3 end falls 4 residues outside the read, so it is completed with the germline J gene. This chain uses TRBV13-2 with TRBJ2-1, with D perhaps given as TRBD1 or TRBD2 (6 bases each). Germline V gene lookup returns CDR1 NNHNN and CDR2 SYGAGS (reference sequence). Between the trimmed V and J ends, which lost 2 bases and 3 bases, there was a span of 9 bases. This CDR3 has 14 amino acids. CDR3 bases read: TGTGCCAGCGGTGAGGGGGCTGGCTATGCT. Translation: CASGEGAGYA. The whole CDR3 is CASGEGAGYAEQFF.

In the case of this clone: The gene names here belong to mouse. The CDR3 end lies 4 residues beyond the end of the read and is filled in from the germline J gene. Other DNA sequences from this sample encode an identical CDR3 as well. The chain couples TRBV14 to TRBJ1-1, with 8 bases identical to TRBD1. Germline CDR1 SGHDT, CDR2 FRDEAV. The CDR3 spans 14 residues. Losses at the gene ends were 2 bases for V and 0 bases for J; bases not matched to a gene: 0. The CDR3 reads CASSLTGANTEVFF. The sequenced CDR3 bases are TGTGCCAGCAGTTTGACAGGGGCAAACACA.

Of note for this clone: The gene symbols are mouse symbols. The DNA ends 3 residues before the CDR3 does, and the rest of the CDR3 is filled in from the germline J gene. The chain employs TRBV13-2 and TRBJ1-6; the match to TRBD1 covers 10 bases. TRBJ1-6 qualifies as an ORF whose function is uncertain. The junction had 4 bases not matched to a gene; V was cut back by 4 bases and J by 0 bases. The length of the CDR3 is 17 residues. Germline lookup yields CDR1 NNHNN and CDR2 SYGAGS (reference sequence). The covered CDR3 bases are TGTGCCAGCGGTCACCGGGACAGGGGTTCCTATAATTCGCCC. This encodes CASGHRDRGSYNSP. The CDR3 in full is CASGHRDRGSYNSPLYF.

With regard to this clone: Gene names are mouse gene names. The covered CDR3 bases are TGTGCCAGCAGGGGGACAAACCCTAGTGCAGAA. Amino acid sequence: CASRGTNPSAE. The CDR3 as a whole reads CASRGTNPSAETLYF. The rearrangement joins TRBV13-3 to TRBJ2-3; possible D gene TRBD1, 6 bases. The read ends 4 residues early relative to the CDR3; the germline J gene fills the gap. The CDR3 spans 15 residues. V was clipped by 5 bases and J by 0 bases, with 13 bases between them. The germline V gene encodes CDR1 NNHDY and CDR2 SYVADS.

This clone was recorded a few times. Genes and germline are mouse. The CDR3 is cut off 4 residues early in the read; its end comes from the germline J gene. V and J are TRBV13-1 and TRBJ2-1; D may be TRBD1 (6 bases). This CDR3 is built from 12 residues. From germline, CDR1 is NSHNY and CDR2 SYGAGN. The CDR3 DNA, read in part, is TGTGCCAGCAGTGCCGGGACAGCT. This encodes CASSAGTA. The entire CDR3 sequence reads CASSAGTAEQFF.